The 15 T cell receptor beta chains below all came from one sample that was sequenced in a study of blood T cell repertoires in COVID-19. Profiled with immunoSEQ multiplex PCR; TCRdb holds only in-frame clones, not every one. Of some 200,000 clones in the sample, about three quarters were seen once. What was sequenced was peripheral blood. These receptors were collected from a woman in her 70s with acute or convalescent COVID-19.

This sequence joins TRBV7-2 and TRBJ1-3; 10 bases fit TRBD1. V was clipped by 4 bases and J by 4 bases; unmatched bases: 4. The CDR3 totals 15 residues. The germline CDR1 and CDR2 sequences are SGHTA and FQGNSA. The CDR3 DNA reads as TGTGCCAGCAGCTACTCGGGACAGGGGGGAAACACCATATATTTT. Protein: CASSYSGQGGNTIYF.

This chain uses TRBV6-5 with TRBJ2-3; D gene unclear. V lost 2 bases and J 0 bases, leaving 6 bases between the germline ends. There are 14 residues in the CDR3. In germline, CDR1 is MNHEY, CDR2 SVGAGI. The CDR3 region is CASSYTQSTDTQYF. The CDR3 nucleotides read TGTGCCAGCAGTTACACTCAAAGCACAGATACGCAGTATTTT.

J is TRBJ2-2 and V is TRBV18, with 14 bases matching TRBD2. Germline-derived CDR1 and CDR2 are KGHSH and LQKENI. There are 17 residues in the CDR3. Losses at the gene ends were 3 bases for V and 5 bases for J; bases not matched to a gene: 5. This chain's CDR3 is CASSPGLAGVGTGELFF. CDR3 nucleotides: TGTGCCAGCTCACCGGGACTAGCGGGAGTCGGGACCGGGGAGCTGTTTTTT. Variable domain in full (rest from reference TRBV18 and TRBJ2-2): NAGVMQNPRHLVRRRGQEARLRCSPMKGHSHVYWYRQLPEEGLKFMVYLQKENIIDESGMPKERFSAEFPKEGPSILRIQQVVRGDSAAYFCASSPGLAGVGTGELFFGEGSRLTVL.

This sequence joins TRBV7-2 and TRBJ2-1; tentative D call: TRBD2 (6 bases). Trimming stripped 1 base from V and 6 bases from J, with 7 bases between. Germline CDR1 and CDR2: SGHTA and FQGNSA. The CDR3 length is 13 residues. DNA of the CDR3: TGTGCCAGCAGCTTAGTGACTAGCAATGAGCAGTTCTTC. Amino acids: CASSLVTSNEQFF.

The genes are TRBV19 and TRBJ1-6; D is perhaps TRBD1 (6 bases). Between the trimmed V and J ends, which lost 1 base and 10 bases, there was a span of 20 bases. Germline CDR1 LNHDA, CDR2 SQIVND (reference sequence). This CDR3 region has 17 residues. The CDR3 coding sequence is TGTGCCAGTAGTATAGCCGCCGGGCGGTCCCAGGGGTCACCCCTCCACTTT. Its protein product is CASSIAAGRSQGSPLHF.

V is TRBV6-1 and J is TRBJ1-5; the D is unclear. Trimming left V 4 bases short and J 6 bases short, with 25 bases between. The germline V gene encodes CDR1 MNHNS and CDR2 SASEGT. CDR3 length equals 18 residues. In DNA, the CDR3 is TGTGCCAGCAGTGGCTTCAAGGTCGCACAGCCTGAAAGTCAGCCCCAGCATTTT. Its protein is CASSGFKVAQPESQPQHF.

The V gene is TRBV24-1, the J gene TRBJ2-2; TRBD1 aligns across 9 bases. The germline CDR1 and CDR2 sequences are KGHDR and SFDVKD. This CDR3 has 15 residues. J gave up 4 bases and V 3 bases, and 2 bases lay outside the gene matches. CDR3 sequence: CATSDPDRGTGELFF. The CDR3 DNA follows: TGTGCCACCAGTGATCCGGACAGGGGCACCGGGGAGCTGTTTTTT.

This chain joins TRBV5-8 and TRBJ1-2; D is unclear. The CDR3 spans 12 residues. Germline V gene sequence: CDR1 SGHTS, CDR2 YDEGEE. V lost 2 bases and J lost 5, with 7 bases in between. The CDR3, as DNA: TGTGCCAGCAGCTTTACAAAGTATGGCTACACCTTC. Amino acids: CASSFTKYGYTF.

For the CDR3, the DNA is TGTGCCAGCAGCGTGGCCACTAGCGGCAACAATGAGCAGTTCTTC. Translating gives CASSVATSGNNEQFF. V usage is TRBV9 and J usage is TRBJ2-1; the match to TRBD2 covers 8 bases. CDR1 is SGDLS and CDR2 is YYNGEE in the germline V gene. The V and J ends lost 2 bases and 5 bases, in that order; junction bases with no gene match: 6. CDR3 size: 15 residues.

The rearrangement uses TRBV27 and TRBJ2-1, with 13 positions matching TRBD2. This CDR3 region has 22 residues. Germline V lookup: CDR1 MNHEY, CDR2 SMNVEV (reference sequence). After removal of 6 bases from V and 2 bases from J, the junction contained 22 bases not matched to a gene. In DNA, the CDR3 is TGTGCCAGCAGGAAACTAGTAGGGACTAGCGGGACAGCACAAACCACCTACAATGAGCAGTTCTTC. This encodes CASRKLVGTSGTAQTTYNEQFF.

This rearrangement joins TRBV2 to TRBJ2-5; 7 bases are a match to TRBD1. The CDR3 runs 15 residues. CDR1 is SNHLY and CDR2 is FYNNEI in the germline V gene. V was clipped by 3 bases and J by 5 bases; unmatched bases: 9. This CDR3 is CASSETGFSRETQYF. The CDR3 DNA reads TGTGCCAGCAGTGAGACAGGGTTTTCGCGGGAGACCCAGTACTTC.

With regard to this clone: One base away lies a much larger clone, so this may be a sequencing read error. The chain couples TRBV6-5 to TRBJ1-5; 7 bases map to TRBD1. CDR3 length: 13 residues. CDR1 and CDR2 from the germline V gene are MNHEY and SVGAGI. After removal of 4 bases from V and 5 bases from J, the junction contained 2 bases not matched to a gene. The CDR3 region has the DNA TGTGCCAGCAGTTGGGACAGAGATCAGCCCCAGCATTTT. Its translation is CASSWDRDQPQHF.

The chain links TRBV10-2 to TRBJ2-5; the D is unclear. Trimming took 4 bases from V and 5 from J, leaving 17 bases between them. The CDR3 covers 15 residues. Germline assignment: CDR1 WSHSY and CDR2 SAAADI. The CDR3 region has the DNA TGCGCCAGCAGTGCTCAGCGACCATCCACGGAGACCCAGTACTTC. Its protein product is CASSAQRPSTETQYF.

J is TRBJ2-1 and V is TRBV2; D remains unclear. The CDR3 extends over 15 amino acids. Trimming took off 4 bases at V and 0 bases at J, with 10 bases between the two ends. Germline CDR1 is SNHLY and CDR2 is FYNNEI. For the CDR3, the DNA is TGTGCCAGCAGTGCGACTTGGAGCTCCTACAATGAGCAGTTCTTC. Translation gives CASSATWSSYNEQFF.

The V and J genes are TRBV30 and TRBJ2-1, with D tentatively TRBD2 (5 bases). The CDR3 loop spans 15 amino acids. Germline assignment: CDR1 GTSNPN and CDR2 SVGIG (reference sequence). Trimming took off 0 bases at V and 5 bases at J, with 14 bases between the two ends. The CDR3 DNA is TGTGCCTGGAGTGTACACAGCGGTTTAAACAATGAGCAGTTCTTC. This translates into CAWSVHSGLNNEQFF.